The 6 T cell receptor beta chains in this list originate from one sample, sequenced in a study of shared clonotypes between healthy human individuals. Naive CD8 populations comprised CD45RO-negative cells positively selected for CCR7, excluding terminally differentiated effector memory CD45RA+ cells. TCRdb's copy holds only in-frame clones and misses some; the assay was immunoSEQ multiplex PCR. The data contain about 700,000 clones, 92% of them singletons. Sequenced material: naive CD8+ T cells sorted from blood. These receptors were taken from a man aged 25 to 40 in good health.

With regard to this clone: This same CDR3 is encoded by further DNA sequences in the sample. The rearrangement uses TRBV29-1 and TRBJ2-2; D is uncertain. Germline V gene data show CDR1 as SQVTM and CDR2 as ANQGSEA. The CDR3 spans 13 residues. V lost 4 bases and J 1 base, leaving 7 bases between the germline ends. The CDR3: CSVGGGNTGELFF. CDR3 in DNA: TGCAGCGTTGGAGGCGGGAACACCGGGGAGCTGTTTTTT.

This rearrangement joins TRBV15 to TRBJ1-6, with a tentative D call TRBD1 (5 bases). This CDR3 spans 15 amino acids. Trimming stripped 2 bases from V and 10 bases from J, with 15 bases between. Germline V gene data show CDR1 as LNHNV and CDR2 as YYDKDF (reference sequence). In nucleotides, the CDR3 is TGTGCCACCAGCAGATCGTCAGGGCCGGGATCACCCCTCCACTTT. It is translated as CATSRSSGPGSPLHF.

V gene TRBV11-2 combines with J gene TRBJ2-5; 7 bases map to TRBD1. The CDR3 is made up of 19 amino acids. CDR1 is SGHAT and CDR2 is FQNNGV in the germline V gene. V was pared by 1 base and J by 2 bases, with 16 bases of the junction left unmatched. The CDR3 here is CASSLGSGQRKFGQETQYF. The CDR3 nucleotides are TGTGCCAGCAGCTTAGGTTCGGGACAGAGAAAGTTTGGACAAGAGACCCAGTACTTC.

The chain recombines TRBV27 with TRBJ2-7, with a tentative D call TRBD2 (5 bases). V was cut by 6 bases and J by 2 bases, with 11 bases left in between. CDR1 and CDR2 (germline): MNHEY, SMNVEV (reference sequence). This CDR3 has 13 residues. This CDR3 is CASRGVRPYEQYF. The CDR3 DNA sequence: TGTGCCAGCAGGGGAGTCAGGCCCTACGAGCAGTACTTC.

The gene calls are TRBV4-1 and TRBJ2-7; the match to TRBD2 covers 11 bases. CDR1 and CDR2 (germline): MGHRA, YSYEKL. The trim removed 3 bases at V and 5 bases at J, leaving 6 bases unmatched. This CDR3 region has 15 residues. CDR3 amino acids: CASSQQLAGVNEQYF. In DNA, the CDR3 is TGCGCCAGCAGCCAGCAACTAGCGGGAGTCAACGAGCAGTACTTC.

As DNA, the CDR3 is TGTGCCAGCAGTTACTCGGGTGGAACGGGAGCAGAGACCCAGTACTTC. Translating it yields CASSYSGGTGAETQYF. The chain has TRBV6-6 and TRBJ2-5, with D perhaps matching TRBD2 (6 bases). Germline V gene data show CDR1 as MNHNY and CDR2 as SVGAGI (reference sequence). Trimming cost V 0 bases and J 4 bases, with 15 bases left between them. The CDR3 length is 16 residues.